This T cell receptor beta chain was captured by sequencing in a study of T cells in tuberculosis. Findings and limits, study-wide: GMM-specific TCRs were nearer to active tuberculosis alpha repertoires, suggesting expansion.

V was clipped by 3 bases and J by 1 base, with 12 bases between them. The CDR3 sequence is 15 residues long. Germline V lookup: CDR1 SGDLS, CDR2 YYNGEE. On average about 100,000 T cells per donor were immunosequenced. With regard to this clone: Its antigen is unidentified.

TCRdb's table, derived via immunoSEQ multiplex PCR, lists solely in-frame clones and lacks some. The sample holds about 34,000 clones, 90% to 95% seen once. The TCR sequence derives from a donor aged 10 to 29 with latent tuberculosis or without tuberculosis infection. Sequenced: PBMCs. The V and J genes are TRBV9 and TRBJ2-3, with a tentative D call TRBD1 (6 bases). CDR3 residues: CASSAYRDCTDTQYF. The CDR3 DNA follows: TGTGCCAGCAGCGCATACAGGGATTGCACAGATACGCAGTATTTT.